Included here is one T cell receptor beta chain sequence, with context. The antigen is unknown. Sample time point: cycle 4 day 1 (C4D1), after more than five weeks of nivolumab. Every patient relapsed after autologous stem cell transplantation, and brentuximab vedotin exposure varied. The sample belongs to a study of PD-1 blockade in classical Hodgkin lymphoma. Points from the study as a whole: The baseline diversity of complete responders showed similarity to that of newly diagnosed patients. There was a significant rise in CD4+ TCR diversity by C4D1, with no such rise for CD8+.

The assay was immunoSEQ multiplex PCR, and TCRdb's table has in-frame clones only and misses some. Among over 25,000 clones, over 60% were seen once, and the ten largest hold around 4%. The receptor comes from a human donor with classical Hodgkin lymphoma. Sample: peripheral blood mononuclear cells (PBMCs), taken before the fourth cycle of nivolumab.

CDR3 amino acids: CASRSGTANTEAFF. DNA for the CDR3: TGCGCCAGCAGATCCGGGACAGCGAACACTGAAGCTTTCTTT. This chain links TRBV10-2 with TRBJ1-1; 7 nucleotides agree with TRBD1. The V and J ends lost 6 bases and 1 base, in that order; junction bases with no gene match: 5. The CDR3 extends over 14 amino acids. The germline CDR1 and CDR2 sequences are WSHSY and SAAADI.